This entry features one TCR beta chain sequence. The table came from immunoSEQ multiplex PCR; TCRdb's copy has only in-frame clones and leaves some out. The sample has 95,000 to 100,000 clones, 85% seen once. This specimen comes from a study of blood T cell repertoires in COVID-19. Study information: The origin of the acute and convalescent COVID-19 samples was the United States, Italy and Spain.

Germline lookup yields CDR1 SGHTA and CDR2 FQGNSA. The CDR3 runs to 16 residues. V was cut by 2 bases and J by 4 bases, with 15 bases left in between. Specimen: peripheral blood. The chain carries TRBV7-2 and TRBJ2-1; no clear D gene. This clonotype was obtained from a woman in her 70s with active or convalescent COVID-19. CDR3 in amino acids: CASSLQASPLYNEQFF. The CDR3 DNA sequence: TGTGCCAGCAGCTTACAGGCCTCACCTCTTTACAATGAGCAGTTCTTC.